These T cell receptor beta chains were read from a single sample in a study of cytomegalovirus exposure and HLA in healthy donors. TCRdb keeps only in-frame clones here, not all; method: immunoSEQ multiplex PCR. In the table there are approximately 150,000 clones, around 78% of which are singletons. The material sequenced was PBMCs. The receptors shown here come from a woman aged 40 to 49 in good health and CMV-seropositive. The CDR3 runs from the conserved cysteine through the conserved F or W. Fields, in order: D gene, J gene, clone size, V gene, CDR3 DNA, CDR3 protein. The D gene is left open where the match is weak. The size of a clone is reported for some rows only, either as once, few or many, or as a class for expanded clones.

D: NA; J: TRBJ2-1; size: NA; V: TRBV7-6; DNA: TGTGCCAGCAGCAAAAGGCCCCAGGGTTTCAATGAGCAGTTCTTC; CDR3: CASSKRPQGFNEQFF
D: NA; J: TRBJ1-3; size: NA; V: TRBV4-3; DNA: TGCGCCAGCAGCCAAGATTTGGCAGCTGGAAACACCATATATTTT; CDR3: CASSQDLAAGNTIYF
D: TRBD1; J: TRBJ2-7; size: NA; V: TRBV5-1; DNA: TGCGCCAGCAGCTTGGGGACAGGGGGGATATACGAGCAGTACTTC; CDR3: CASSLGTGGIYEQYF
D: NA; J: TRBJ2-5; size: few; V: TRBV5-6; DNA: TGTGCCAGCAGTTTTTCGGTCAGGGCCCAAGAGACCCAGTACTTC; CDR3: CASSFSVRAQETQYF
D: NA; J: TRBJ2-3; size: NA; V: TRBV7-9; DNA: TGTGCCAGCAGCTTAGGGCAGGGCATAACTAGCACAGATACGCAGTATTTT; CDR3: CASSLGQGITSTDTQYF
D: TRBD1; J: TRBJ1-2; size: few; V: TRBV19; DNA: TGTGCCAGTAGTACGGGACAGTTAACCGGCTACACCTTC; CDR3: CASSTGQLTGYTF
D: NA; J: TRBJ2-7; size: NA; V: TRBV7-3; DNA: TGTGCCAGCAGCTTAAACGGTTACGAGCAGTACTTC; CDR3: CASSLNGYEQYF
D: NA; J: TRBJ1-2; size: NA; V: TRBV30; DNA: TGTGCCTGGACGTCCGGGGATGGCTACACCTTC; CDR3: CAWTSGDGYTF
D: TRBD2; J: TRBJ2-3; size: NA; V: TRBV5-1; DNA: TGCGCCAGCAGCTACCAAGCGGGGGGGAATAGTGGTACGCAGTATTTT; CDR3: CASSYQAGGNSGTQYF
D: TRBD1; J: TRBJ2-7; size: NA; V: TRBV28; DNA: TGTGCCAGCAATACAGGGGGGAGGAGTATCTACGAGCAGTACTTC; CDR3: CASNTGGRSIYEQYF
D: TRBD1; J: TRBJ1-2; size: NA; V: TRBV19; DNA: TGTGCCAGTAGTAGAACAGGGGGCGCGAAAAATTATGGCTACACCTTC; CDR3: CASSRTGGAKNYGYTF
D: NA; J: TRBJ1-1; size: NA; V: TRBV30; DNA: TGTGCCTGGAGTGTGGAGAGCACTGAAGCTTTCTTT; CDR3: CAWSVESTEAFF
D: TRBD1; J: TRBJ1-4; size: NA; V: TRBV29-1; DNA: TGCAGCGTGGGACAGGGCGGGGGTGAAAAACTGTTTTTT; CDR3: CSVGQGGGEKLFF
D: TRBD1; J: TRBJ2-3; size: once; V: TRBV6-1; DNA: TGTGCCAGCCGCCAGACAGGGGCCAGTACAGATACGCAGTATTTT; CDR3: CASRQTGASTDTQYF
D: NA; J: TRBJ1-2; size: few; V: TRBV7-2; DNA: TGTGCCAGCAGCCCCCAAAATAACTATGGCTACACCTTC; CDR3: CASSPQNNYGYTF
D: NA; J: TRBJ1-4; size: NA; V: TRBV7-8; DNA: TGTGCCAGCAGCGCGGGGGGAACTAATGAAAAACTGTTTTTT; CDR3: CASSAGGTNEKLFF
D: NA; J: TRBJ1-3; size: once; V: TRBV7-9; DNA: TGTGCCAGCAGCTTAGCCCCGGGATCTGGAAACACCATATATTTT; CDR3: CASSLAPGSGNTIYF
D: NA; J: TRBJ1-4; size: NA; V: TRBV18; DNA: TGTGCCAGCTCAAAAGACAGTACAACTAATGAAAAACTGTTTTTT; CDR3: CASSKDSTTNEKLFF
D: NA; J: TRBJ2-5; size: NA; V: TRBV5-1; DNA: TGCGCCAGCAGCCCGTACGATGCGGGCCAAGAGACCCAGTACTTC; CDR3: CASSPYDAGQETQYF
D: NA; J: TRBJ2-7; size: NA; V: TRBV5-1; DNA: TGCGCCAGCAGCTCCCCGGGCAGGGGCGACGAGCAGTACTTC; CDR3: CASSSPGRGDEQYF
D: TRBD1; J: TRBJ2-5; size: NA; V: TRBV6-5; DNA: TGTGCCAGCAGCCCAGGACAGGGAAGAGAGACCCAGTACTTC; CDR3: CASSPGQGRETQYF
D: NA; J: TRBJ2-7; size: NA; V: TRBV28; DNA: TGTGCCAGCAGTCTGACTGGCGAGCAGTACTTC; CDR3: CASSLTGEQYF
D: TRBD1; J: TRBJ2-2; size: NA; V: TRBV6-1; DNA: TGTGCCAGCAGTGAATCCGAGGGGGCCCAACGGAGCGGGGAGCTGTTTTTT; CDR3: CASSESEGAQRSGELFF
D: TRBD1; J: TRBJ1-5; size: NA; V: TRBV5-6; DNA: TGTGCCAGCAGCCGGGACAGGGGGCGAAGGAATCAGCCCCAGCATTTT; CDR3: CASSRDRGRRNQPQHF
D: TRBD1; J: TRBJ1-6; size: NA; V: TRBV6-1; DNA: TGTGCCAGCAGCCGGACAGGGGGCGGTGATTCACCCCTCCACTTT; CDR3: CASSRTGGGDSPLHF
D: TRBD1; J: TRBJ1-1; size: NA; V: TRBV28; DNA: TGTGCCAGCAGTCAGGGGGGCTACGGGACTGAAGCTTTCTTT; CDR3: CASSQGGYGTEAFF
D: NA; J: TRBJ1-4; size: NA; V: TRBV19; DNA: TGTGCCAGCGGGACACCGTATGAAAAACTGTTTTTT; CDR3: CASGTPYEKLFF
D: TRBD1; J: TRBJ1-1; size: few; V: TRBV27; DNA: TGTGCCAGCAGTTTACGGCCGGGACAGGGTACCACTGAAGCTTTCTTT; CDR3: CASSLRPGQGTTEAFF
D: NA; J: TRBJ1-5; size: NA; V: TRBV19; DNA: TGTGCCAGTAGTATAGTTACAGGGAGTCAGCCCCAGCATTTT; CDR3: CASSIVTGSQPQHF
D: NA; J: TRBJ1-1; size: NA; V: TRBV28; DNA: TGTGCCAGCAGTACCCTAAATTGGGGGGAAATGGCTGAAGCTTTCTTT; CDR3: CASSTLNWGEMAEAFF
D: TRBD1; J: TRBJ2-7; size: NA; V: TRBV6-6; DNA: TGTGCCAGCAGACGACAGGGGCCCGAGCAGTACTTC; CDR3: CASRRQGPEQYF
D: TRBD1; J: TRBJ2-7; size: NA; V: TRBV29-1; DNA: TGCAGCGCAGAGACAGGGGGGTACGAGCAGTACTTC; CDR3: CSAETGGYEQYF
D: NA; J: TRBJ2-6; size: NA; V: TRBV6-6; DNA: TGTGCCAGCAGTCCCCGCTCTATTGGGGCCAACGGCCTGACTTTC; CDR3: CASSPRSIGANGLTF
D: NA; J: TRBJ1-2; size: few; V: TRBV28; DNA: TGTGCCACCCAATGGGGGGGCTCCCTTGGCTACACCTTC; CDR3: CATQWGGSLGYTF
D: NA; J: TRBJ1-2; size: NA; V: TRBV30; DNA: TGTGCCTGGGACTTGCACTATGGCTACACCTTC; CDR3: CAWDLHYGYTF
D: NA; J: TRBJ1-5; size: NA; V: TRBV28; DNA: TGTGCCAGCAGTTTGATTGTGACAGCCAATCAGCCCCAGCATTTT; CDR3: CASSLIVTANQPQHF
D: TRBD1; J: TRBJ2-3; size: NA; V: TRBV5-1; DNA: TGCGCCAGCAGCCCAGAGGGACAGGGAACAGATACGCAGTATTTT; CDR3: CASSPEGQGTDTQYF
D: NA; J: TRBJ1-1; size: NA; V: TRBV7-9; DNA: TGTTCCAGCAGCTTACCAGTGGGCGAAGCTTTCTTT; CDR3: CSSSLPVGEAFF
D: TRBD2; J: TRBJ2-3; size: NA; V: TRBV5-1; DNA: TGCGCCAGCAGCTTGTTAGCGGGGGGAACTAGCACAGATACGCAGTATTTT; CDR3: CASSLLAGGTSTDTQYF
D: NA; J: TRBJ2-2; size: NA; V: TRBV27; DNA: TGTGCCAGCAGTTCTCCGGGACTCCACGCGAACACCGGGGAGCTGTTTTTT; CDR3: CASSSPGLHANTGELFF
D: TRBD2; J: TRBJ2-5; size: NA; V: TRBV5-1; DNA: TGCGCCAGCAGCTCGGGACTAGCGGGGGTGGAGACCCAGTACTTC; CDR3: CASSSGLAGVETQYF
D: NA; J: TRBJ1-1; size: NA; V: TRBV5-1; DNA: TGCGCCAGCAGACCAGGGCTTACGAACACTGAAGCTTTCTTT; CDR3: CASRPGLTNTEAFF
D: NA; J: TRBJ2-5; size: NA; V: TRBV7-3; DNA: TGTGCCAGCAGCCCCGACTACGAGCGAGCCCAGTACTTC; CDR3: CASSPDYERAQYF
D: TRBD2; J: TRBJ2-3; size: NA; V: TRBV7-3; DNA: TGTGCCAGCAGCTCTAGCGGGGGGGCGGATACGCAGTATTTT; CDR3: CASSSSGGADTQYF
D: TRBD1; J: TRBJ1-6; size: NA; V: TRBV30; DNA: TGTGCCTGGAAGACGACAGGGTTGAGGTCACCCCTCCACTTT; CDR3: CAWKTTGLRSPLHF
D: TRBD2; J: TRBJ2-1; size: few; V: TRBV11-1; DNA: TGTGCCAGCAGCTTAGACAGACTAGCGGGGGGGCCGAATGAGCAGTTCTTC; CDR3: CASSLDRLAGGPNEQFF
D: TRBD1; J: TRBJ2-1; size: few; V: TRBV4-2; DNA: TGTGCCAGCAGCCTCCCGACAGGGGCAAACAACAACAATGAGCAGTTCTTC; CDR3: CASSLPTGANNNNEQFF
D: NA; J: TRBJ2-3; size: NA; V: TRBV5-1; DNA: TGCGCCAGCAGCCGGGAGATCACAGATACGCAGTATTTT; CDR3: CASSREITDTQYF
D: NA; J: TRBJ1-5; size: NA; V: TRBV27; DNA: TGTGCCAGCAGGACAGGTTTTAATCAGCCCCAGCATTTT; CDR3: CASRTGFNQPQHF
D: NA; J: TRBJ1-2; size: NA; V: TRBV6-1; DNA: TGTGCCAGCAGTTCCCCTTGGGCCTATGGCTACACCTTC; CDR3: CASSSPWAYGYTF
D: NA; J: TRBJ1-2; size: NA; V: TRBV7-9; DNA: TGTTCCAGCAGCTTAGACGGGACTTATGGCTACACCTTC; CDR3: CSSSLDGTYGYTF
D: TRBD1; J: TRBJ2-5; size: NA; V: TRBV7-6; DNA: TGTGCCAGCAACCAGGGGGCACAAGAGACCCAGTACTTC; CDR3: CASNQGAQETQYF
D: NA; J: TRBJ1-5; size: NA; V: TRBV19; DNA: TGTGCCAGTAGTCTTTTGTCGGGAGTCACTAGCAATCAGCCCCAGCATTTT; CDR3: CASSLLSGVTSNQPQHF
D: TRBD2; J: TRBJ2-7; size: once; V: TRBV4-2; DNA: TGTGCCAGCAGCCGAAGCGGGGTTTACGAGCAGTACTTC; CDR3: CASSRSGVYEQYF
D: NA; J: TRBJ1-2; size: NA; V: TRBV7-9; DNA: TGTGCCAGCAGCTTAGCGTCAATGTATGGCTACACCTTC; CDR3: CASSLASMYGYTF
D: TRBD2; J: TRBJ2-5; size: NA; V: TRBV6-6; DNA: TGTGCCAGCAGTTCCCCGGGACTAGCGGGGGAGACCCAGTACTTC; CDR3: CASSSPGLAGETQYF
D: TRBD1; J: TRBJ1-2; size: once; V: TRBV6-6; DNA: TGTGCCAGCAGTTACCCCGGACAGGGGTACGATGGCTACACCTTC; CDR3: CASSYPGQGYDGYTF